This T cell receptor beta chain was recovered during a study of CD8 T cells in ankylosing spondylitis. This CDR3 has 12 amino acids. V shed 6 bases and J shed 7 bases, with 13 bases lying between them. CDR1 and CDR2 (germline): MNHEY, SVGEGT. Comments on this clonotype: Its antigen remains unknown.

Whole-study results and caveats: Blood from ankylosing spondylitis patients appeared to carry a characteristic roughly 8-variant TCR beta motif.

Scientists made TCR beta libraries using quantitative 5'-RACE with molecular barcodes. MiXCR, applied by TCRdb to the 5' RACE reads, yields one record per CDR3 protein. The table includes roughly 260,000 distinct CDR3 sequences, 20% detected once. Sequenced sample: blood, either unsorted or a sorted T cell fraction (not recorded which). This sequence joins TRBV6-2 or TRBV6-3 and TRBJ2-7, with D possibly being TRBD1 or TRBD2 (5 bases each). This TCR was sampled from a male donor with ankylosing spondylitis or in good health (not recorded which). The CDR3 is CASSTGTREQYV. Written as DNA, the CDR3 is TGTGCCAGCAGCACCGGGACGCGAGAGCAGTACGTC.